Sequencing of this T cell receptor beta chain was carried out in a study of control samples from healthy donors and cancer patients. Assay: immunoSEQ multiplex PCR; the TCRdb copy retains only in-frame clones and omits some. Here the sample spans 90,000 to 150,000 clones, around 92% being singletons. CDR3 length: 16 amino acids. Trimming cost V 1 base and J 3 bases; bases outside gene matches: 9. Germline CDR1 is MNHEY and CDR2 is SVGAGI. The sequence came from a man over 45 in good health. The chain recombines TRBV6-5 with TRBJ2-7, with 7 bases lining up with TRBD1. The material sequenced was blood. CDR3 sequence reads: CASSYWNRGGGYEQYF. The CDR3 DNA is TGTGCCAGCAGTTACTGGAACAGGGGTGGGGGCTACGAGCAGTACTTC.